This T cell receptor (beta chain) was profiled in a study of cytotoxic CD8 clonotypes in ibrutinib-treated CLL. Overall study findings and caveats: Clonality correlated strongly with circulating CD8+ T cells and exceeded age-matched healthy donors at baseline. Clonality increased at ibrutinib response, then returned toward baseline at progression. There were differences in sampling times between sustained-remission and progressing patients.

There are 14 residues in the CDR3. Looked up from germline, CDR1 is MDHEN and CDR2 is SYDVKM. The germline V and J ends were trimmed by 4 bases and 0 bases, with 10 bases remaining between them. Of note for this clone: Its antigen is unknown.

Depth targeted 1 in 200,000 to 1 in 1 million T cells, averaging around 10x coverage per clonotype. Profiling relied on immunoSEQ multiplex PCR, and the TCRdb table lists in-frame clones only, not all of them. This sample has around 140,000 clones, with 80% to 90% found just once. The sample consisted of PBMCs, taken after 24 months of ibrutinib treatment. The rearrangement links TRBV28 to TRBJ2-7; the D is unclear. The sequence came from a human donor with chronic lymphocytic leukemia. CDR3 residues: CASSSQQSSYEQYF. In DNA form, the CDR3 reads TGTGCCAGCAGTTCTCAACAGAGCTCCTACGAGCAGTACTTC. Looking up the rest from reference TRBV28 and TRBJ2-7 gives the full variable domain: DVKVTQSSRYLVKRTGEKVFLECVQDMDHENMFWYRQDPGLGLRLIYFSYDVKMKEKGDIPEGYSVSREKKERFSLILESASTNQTSMYLCASSSQQSSYEQYFGPGTRLTVT.